The 14 T cell receptor beta chains below all came from one sample that was sequenced in a study of response to subunit inactivated influenza vaccine. TCRdb independently ran MiXCR on the RT-PCR reads; one entry per CDR3 protein. The sample lists about 500,000 distinct CDR3 sequences; 15% to 20% were seen once. The sequencing here drew on CD4+ T cells sorted from PBMCs, taken around 25 months after vaccination. Every receptor here comes from a man in his fifties or sixties who received an inactivated influenza vaccine.

The chain has TRBV9 and TRBJ1-4; D is unresolved. V lost 5 bases and J 8 bases, leaving 10 bases between the germline ends. This CDR3 spans 12 amino acids. The germline V gene encodes CDR1 SGDLS and CDR2 YYNGEE. CDR3 loop: CASRGPGEKLFF. The CDR3, as DNA: TGTGCCAGCAGAGGCCCCGGGGAAAAACTGTTTTTT.

The chain couples TRBV5-1 to TRBJ2-1; TRBD2 aligns across 11 bases. CDR1 SGHRS and CDR2 YFSETQ come from the germline V gene. The length of the CDR3 is 16 residues. V lost 3 bases, J lost 5 bases, and 7 bases stayed unmatched. This CDR3 reads CASSWGTSGGNNEQFF. The CDR3 DNA sequence: TGCGCCAGCAGCTGGGGCACTAGCGGGGGCAACAATGAGCAGTTCTTC.

In its sample, this clonotype was seen a few times. The CDR3 DNA follows: TGTGCCACCAGCAGAGATCGGGTACGGCCGAACACTGAAGCTTTCTTT. It is translated as CATSRDRVRPNTEAFF. The chain joins TRBV15 to TRBJ1-1; D gene uncertain. This CDR3 contains 16 residues. CDR1 and CDR2 from the germline V gene are LNHNV and YYDKDF (reference sequence). Deletions cut 0 bases from V and 1 base from J, with 12 bases between.

In this sample, this clonotype turned up a few times. J is TRBJ1-6 and V is TRBV7-9, with 10 bases that match TRBD1. In germline, CDR1 is SEHNR, CDR2 FQNEAQ (reference sequence). The CDR3 covers 15 residues. V shed 5 bases and J 8 bases; nucleotides not matched to a gene: 6. Written as DNA, the CDR3 is TGTGCCAGCAGCGCCTGGACAGGGGGTGATTCACCCCTCCACTTT. Its translation is CASSAWTGGDSPLHF.

This clonotype has only a few counts. The CDR3 region has the DNA TGCGCCAGCAGTGCCAGCGGGAGGACTTCCACCGGGGAGCTGTTTTTT. It is translated as CASSASGRTSTGELFF. The chain carries TRBV5-1 and TRBJ2-2, with 9 bases identical to TRBD2. The CDR3 has 16 amino acids. Per germline, CDR1 SGHRS and CDR2 YFSETQ. V trimming: 5 bases; J trimming: 4 bases; junction bases outside the gene matches: 9.

This clonotype was seen a handful of times. J is TRBJ2-4 and V is TRBV10-2, with 13 nucleotides matching TRBD2. The V gene's germline CDR1 is WSHSY and CDR2 SAAADI. The CDR3 consists of 16 residues. V lost 1 base to trimming and J lost 15 bases; unmatched junction nucleotides: 12. For the CDR3, the DNA is TGCGCCAGCAGTGAGTTGACGTCAGGACTAGCGGGGGCCCCGTACTTC. It translates to CASSELTSGLAGAPYF.

In its sample, this clonotype was seen a few times. This chain joins TRBV5-1 and TRBJ1-1, with a weak D call TRBD1 (5 bases). Trimming cost V 0 bases and J 3 bases, with 9 bases left between them. The CDR3 runs 14 residues. Germline values: CDR1 SGHRS, CDR2 YFSETQ. The CDR3 coding sequence is TGCGCCAGCAGCTTGGAGGGCAGGGACACTGAAGCTTTCTTT. The encoded protein is CASSLEGRDTEAFF.

This clonotype was observed at least ten times. The chain recombines TRBV12-3 or TRBV12-4 with TRBJ2-1; TRBD2 matches at 7 bases. The CDR3 spans 14 residues. After removal of 6 bases from V and 9 bases from J, the junction contained 11 bases not matched to a gene. The CDR3 DNA sequence: TGTGCCAGCAGCCCCTGGGGGGGAGAGGGTGAGCAGTTCTTC. It translates to CASSPWGGEGEQFF.

This clonotype was seen more than once but under ten times. The V call is TRBV7-9, the J call TRBJ2-1; maybe TRBD2 (6 bases). V was cut by 5 bases and J by 3 bases, with 17 bases left in between. Germline CDR1 is SEHNR and CDR2 is FQNEAQ (reference sequence). The CDR3 length is 16 residues. The CDR3 coding sequence is TGTGCCAGCAGCCCGCAGACCGGGAGTCTCTACAATGAGCAGTTCTTC. This codes for CASSPQTGSLYNEQFF.

This chain connects TRBV7-9 to TRBJ2-7, with TRBD2 matching over 8 bases. In germline, CDR1 is SEHNR, CDR2 FQNEAQ (reference sequence). There are 13 residues in the CDR3. Trimming took 5 bases from V and 3 from J; bases not matched to a gene: 3. This CDR3 reads CASSPSGFYEQYF. DNA for the CDR3: TGTGCCAGCAGCCCTAGCGGGTTCTACGAGCAGTACTTC.

In its sample, this clonotype was seen a few times. The rearrangement links TRBV5-1 to TRBJ2-3, with 14 nucleotides matching TRBD2. CDR3 length: 18 amino acids. Trimming took 2 bases from V and 6 from J; bases not matched to a gene: 11. Germline CDR1 SGHRS, CDR2 YFSETQ. CDR3 loop: CASSLIPTSGGARDTQYF. DNA of the CDR3: TGCGCCAGCAGCTTAATCCCGACTAGCGGGGGGGCAAGGGATACGCAGTATTTT.

The rearrangement links TRBV5-1 to TRBJ2-3, with D possibly being TRBD1 or TRBD2 (5 bases each). Germline V gives CDR1 SGHRS, CDR2 YFSETQ. Trimming removed 4 bases at V and 0 bases at J, with 21 bases between. The CDR3 is 18 residues long. The CDR3 loop reads CASSKTPSGTRSTDTQYF. CDR3 DNA sequence: TGCGCCAGCAGCAAAACACCGTCCGGGACCCGGAGCACAGATACGCAGTATTTT.

This clonotype was counted a few times. The chain joins TRBV4-3 to TRBJ2-1; 12 bases are shared with TRBD2. Germline CDR1 reads LGHNA; CDR2 reads YSLEER. The V and J ends lost 3 bases and 2 bases, in that order; junction bases with no gene match: 5. The CDR3 is 17 amino acids. The CDR3 DNA reads as TGCGCCAGCAGCCATGGACGGACTAGCGGGGCCTACAATGAGCAGTTCTTC. This encodes CASSHGRTSGAYNEQFF.

This rearrangement joins TRBV7-9 to TRBJ2-2, with 7 bases that match TRBD1. V shed 5 bases, J shed 4 bases, and the junction held 10 bases outside the gene matches. Per the germline V gene, CDR1 is SEHNR and CDR2 is FQNEAQ (reference sequence). This CDR3 region has 16 residues. Here the CDR3 reads CASSPKADRTTGELFF. CDR3 sequence (DNA): TGTGCCAGCAGCCCTAAGGCGGACAGGACCACCGGGGAGCTGTTTTTT.